The 19 T cell receptor beta chains given below trace back to one sample, sequenced in a study of Graves' ophthalmopathy and Graves' hyperthyroidism. Amplified material comprised TCR beta CDR3 regions derived from RNA transcripts. Following a first-round RT-PCR that used HTBI primers, a second-round multiplex PCR was carried out. TCRdb called the multiplex PCR reads again in MiXCR, with one record for every CDR3 protein. The sample has approximately 160,000 distinct CDR3 sequences, approximately 40% seen once. Sequencing was performed on peripheral blood. The receptor set was obtained from a man between 25 and 39 years old with Graves' ophthalmopathy.

This clonotype has at least ten counts. The chain employs TRBV20-1 and TRBJ1-1; D is possibly TRBD1 (5 bases). The CDR3 runs 12 residues. Looked up from germline, CDR1 is DFQATT and CDR2 is SNEGSKA (reference sequence). Here the CDR3 reads CRVLGTNTEAFF. CDR3 bases: TGCAGGGTACTCGGGACGAACACTGAAGCTTTCTTT.

J is TRBJ1-6 and V is TRBV7-2, with a possible D match to TRBD1 (5 bases). Trimming took 2 bases from V and 7 from J, leaving 21 bases between them. Per the germline V gene, CDR1 is SGHTA and CDR2 is FQGNSA. This CDR3 comprises 18 residues. The CDR3 loop reads CASSLPWQGGMYNSPLHF. CDR3 in DNA: TGTGCCAGCAGCTTACCTTGGCAGGGCGGAATGTACAATTCACCCCTCCACTTT.

This clonotype was seen many times. The chain uses TRBV12-3 or TRBV12-4 and TRBJ1-1; D is unresolved. The V end was cut by 1 base, the J end by 0 bases, with 9 bases between. The CDR3 has 15 amino acids. CDR3 sequence (DNA): TGTGCCAGCAGTTTAGGGACGCACGTGAACACTGAAGCTTTCTTT. Translating gives CASSLGTHVNTEAFF.

The rearrangement links TRBV30 to TRBJ2-7; D is undetermined. Deletions cut 2 bases from V and 3 bases from J, with 8 bases between. The CDR3 totals 12 residues. Germline V CDR1 and CDR2: GTSNPN, SVGIG (reference sequence). CDR3 region: CAWSSFSYEQYF. The DNA for the CDR3 is TGTGCCTGGAGTTCCTTCAGCTACGAGCAGTACTTC.

The chain has TRBV9 and TRBJ2-7; 8 bases fit TRBD1. V lost 4 bases to trimming and J lost 7 bases; unmatched junction nucleotides: 13. Germline V gene data show CDR1 as SGDLS and CDR2 as YYNGEE. The CDR3 consists of 15 residues. This CDR3 reads CASSPWTGSVEEQYF. In DNA form, the CDR3 reads TGTGCCAGCAGCCCCTGGACAGGGTCGGTAGAAGAGCAGTACTTC. The whole variable domain, filled in from reference TRBV9 and TRBJ2-7, reads DSGVTQTPKHLITATGQRVTLRCSPRSGDLSVYWYQQSLDQGLQFLIQYYNGEERAKGNILERFSAQQFPDLHSELNLSSLELGDSALYFCASSPWTGSVEEQYFGPGTRLTVT.

The chain is built from TRBV6-1 and TRBJ2-7; D uncertain. CDR3 length: 13 residues. Germline CDR1 reads MNHNS; CDR2 reads SASEGT. V gave up 6 bases and J gave up 0 bases, with 9 bases separating them. The CDR3 reads CASRRDGSYEQYF. The CDR3 DNA is TGTGCCAGCAGACGTGACGGCTCCTACGAGCAGTACTTC.

The genes are TRBV12-3 or TRBV12-4 and TRBJ2-7, with no clear D. This CDR3 is built from 13 residues. V dropped 7 bases and J dropped 0 bases, with 10 bases sitting between them. CDR3: CASTLRNSYEQYF. The DNA of the CDR3 is TGTGCCAGCACCCTAAGAAACTCCTACGAGCAGTACTTC.

The V gene is TRBV7-2, the J gene TRBJ1-5; a possible D gene is TRBD1 (6 bases). Germline V gene data show CDR1 as SGHTA and CDR2 as FQGNSA. The germline V and J ends were trimmed by 2 bases and 1 base, with 9 bases remaining between them. This CDR3 comprises 15 residues. CDR3 bases: TGTGCCAGCAGCTTACCAGGGGCGAGCAATCAGCCCCAGCATTTT. This gives the protein CASSLPGASNQPQHF.

V is TRBV12-3 or TRBV12-4 and J is TRBJ1-5, with D uncertain. The CDR3 has 14 amino acids. V shed 3 bases and J shed 7 bases, with 13 bases lying between them. DNA of the CDR3: TGTGCCAGCAGTTTTGGCGGCCGACGGCAGCCCCAGCATTTT. Amino acids: CASSFGGRRQPQHF.

This clonotype was detected ten times or more. The genes are TRBV15 and TRBJ2-5; TRBD1 or TRBD2 may be the D gene (6 bases each). Germline V gives CDR1 LNHNV, CDR2 YYDKDF (reference sequence). This CDR3 contains 16 residues. The V end lost 3 bases, the J end lost 0 bases, and 14 bases lay between the germline ends. The CDR3 DNA sequence: TGTGCCACCAGCAGTCAAGGGGGGATGTACCAAGAGACCCAGTACTTC. The encoded protein is CATSSQGGMYQETQYF.

The chain links TRBV12-3 or TRBV12-4 to TRBJ2-5; no clear D gene. The CDR3 is made up of 13 amino acids. V lost 2 bases to trimming and J lost 2 bases, with 6 bases between them. The CDR3 region is CASSLTSQETQYF. The DNA for the CDR3 is TGTGCCAGCAGTTTAACGAGTCAAGAGACCCAGTACTTC.

This clonotype was counted ten times or more. The chain joins TRBV6-2 or TRBV6-3 to TRBJ1-2, with unresolved D. There are 14 residues in the CDR3. CDR1 and CDR2 (germline): MNHEY, SVGEGT. Trimming removed 0 bases from V and 2 bases from J, with 7 bases in between. CDR3 amino acids: CASSYSPPNYGYTF. DNA for the CDR3: TGTGCCAGCAGTTACTCCCCACCCAACTATGGCTACACCTTC.

This clonotype was seen ten or more times. This chain uses TRBV6-5 with TRBJ2-4; no reliable D call. V lost 2 bases and J 0 bases, leaving 14 bases between the germline ends. Germline assignment: CDR1 MNHEY and CDR2 SVGAGI. The CDR3 contains 17 residues. CDR3 nucleotides: TGTGCCAGCAGTTACACTAAATCGGTCGGAGCCAAAAACATTCAGTACTTC. Translation: CASSYTKSVGAKNIQYF.

The gene calls are TRBV28 and TRBJ2-7; TRBD2 agrees at 12 bases. Germline trimming cut 9 bases from V and 9 bases from J; bases unmatched to any gene: 15. This CDR3 spans 15 amino acids. In germline, CDR1 is MDHEN, CDR2 SYDVKM. The CDR3, as DNA: TGTGCCAGTTCTTCCTACAGACTAGCGGGAGCATGGCAGTACTTC. Amino acids: CASSSYRLAGAWQYF.

This clonotype occurred many times. The chain couples TRBV7-9 to TRBJ1-2; D call uncertain. The CDR3 has 12 residues. V lost 1 base and J lost 5, with 5 bases in between. CDR1 SEHNR and CDR2 FQNEAQ come from the germline V gene (reference sequence). CDR3 sequence: CASSLVEYGYTF. The CDR3 DNA follows: TGTGCCAGCAGCTTAGTAGAGTATGGCTACACCTTC.

The rearrangement uses TRBV7-2 and TRBJ1-6; D is ambiguous. The CDR3 has 13 residues. In germline, CDR1 is SGHTA, CDR2 FQGNSA. Trimming removed 7 bases from V and 7 bases from J, with 11 bases in between. The CDR3 spells CASKVQTNSPLHF. The CDR3 bases are TGTGCCAGCAAAGTCCAGACCAATTCACCCCTCCACTTT.

This clonotype was recorded at least ten times. The genes are TRBV6-1 and TRBJ2-4; D remains unclear. CDR1 MNHNS and CDR2 SASEGT come from the germline V gene. The CDR3 sequence is 14 residues long. Trimming cost V 5 bases and J 0 bases, with 8 bases left between them. In nucleotides, the CDR3 is TGTGCCAGCAGTCCAAGATTAGCCAAAAACATTCAGTACTTC. This encodes CASSPRLAKNIQYF.

The chain has TRBV6-2 or TRBV6-3 and TRBJ2-7, with D perhaps given as TRBD1 or TRBD2 (5 bases each). V lost 4 bases and J 0 bases, leaving 13 bases between the germline ends. Germline CDR1 is MNHEY and CDR2 is SVGEGT. CDR3 length: 15 residues. The CDR3 loop is CASSSPGRPSYEQYF. For the CDR3, the DNA is TGTGCCAGCAGTTCTCCGGGACGGCCCTCCTACGAGCAGTACTTC.

The rearrangement uses TRBV12-3 or TRBV12-4 and TRBJ2-7, with a weak D call TRBD1 (5 bases). V was trimmed by 5 bases and J by 3 bases, leaving 17 bases between them. The CDR3 consists of 15 residues. The CDR3 sequence is CASSGAVQGIYEQYF. The CDR3 DNA sequence: TGTGCCAGCAGTGGAGCAGTTCAGGGCATCTACGAGCAGTACTTC.